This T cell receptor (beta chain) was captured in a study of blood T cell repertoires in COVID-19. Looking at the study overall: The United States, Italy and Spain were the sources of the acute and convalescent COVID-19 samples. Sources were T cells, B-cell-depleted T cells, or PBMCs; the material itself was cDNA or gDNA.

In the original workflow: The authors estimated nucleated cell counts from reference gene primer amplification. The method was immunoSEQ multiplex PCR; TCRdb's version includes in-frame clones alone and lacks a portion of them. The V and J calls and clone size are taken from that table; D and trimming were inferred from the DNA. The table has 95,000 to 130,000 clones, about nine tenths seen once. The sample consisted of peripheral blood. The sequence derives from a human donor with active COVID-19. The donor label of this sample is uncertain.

The CDR3 sequence is CASSHPAGPEEAFF. The CDR3, as DNA: TGTGCCAGCAGCCACCCGGCGGGGCCCGAAGAAGCTTTCTTT. This chain joins TRBV3-1 (or the pseudogene TRBV3-2) and TRBJ1-1; perhaps TRBD1 as D (5 bases). Trimming left V 3 bases short and J 8 bases short, with 16 bases between. This CDR3 contains 14 residues. Germline V gene sequence: CDR1 LGHDT, CDR2 YNNKEL (reference sequence).